The 20 T cell receptor beta chains below come from one sample, sequenced in a study of OX40 agonist ivuxolimab in advanced cancers. TCRdb's copy holds only in-frame clones and misses some; the assay was immunoSEQ multiplex PCR. Among 65,000 to 90,000 clones listed, about 89% were seen once. Source: CD4+ or CD8+ T cells sorted from blood, taken in a trial of the OX40 agonist ivuxolimab. Source of these receptors: an adult with an advanced solid tumor such as melanoma, head and neck, liver or kidney cancer.

This chain connects TRBV27 to TRBJ2-1; 9 nucleotides match TRBD2. This CDR3 has 15 amino acids. Germline V CDR1 and CDR2: MNHEY, SMNVEV (reference sequence). J gave up 4 bases and V 3 bases, and 4 bases lay outside the gene matches. CDR3 nucleotides: TGTGCCAGCAGTTTTGTAGCGGGGGTGTACAATGAGCAGTTCTTC. Translated, it gives CASSFVAGVYNEQFF.

As concerns this clone: Other DNA sequences from this sample encode an identical CDR3 as well. The chain links TRBV6-5 to TRBJ2-1, with D hard to call. Trimming took 0 bases from V and 2 from J, leaving 2 bases between them. The CDR3 loop spans 13 amino acids. Germline V gives CDR1 MNHEY, CDR2 SVGAGI. The CDR3 DNA reads TGTGCCAGCAGTTACTCCACCTACAATGAGCAGTTCTTC. Amino acids: CASSYSTYNEQFF.

The chain employs TRBV7-8 and TRBJ2-2, with TRBD1 matching over 7 bases. The CDR3 spans 15 residues. Germline V gene sequence: CDR1 SGHVS, CDR2 FQNEAQ. Losses at the gene ends were 4 bases for V and 6 bases for J; bases not matched to a gene: 8. The CDR3 loop is CASSWDGQVSGELFF. CDR3 nucleotide sequence: TGTGCCAGCAGCTGGGATGGACAGGTCTCCGGGGAGCTGTTTTTT.

The chain carries TRBV4-3 and TRBJ1-6, with TRBD1 identical over 7 bases. V was clipped by 7 bases and J by 7 bases; unmatched bases: 13. The V gene's germline CDR1 is LGHNA and CDR2 YSLEER. The CDR3 covers 16 residues. CDR3 in DNA: TGCGCCAGCAAACCCAATCTCTCACAGGGGAATTCACCCCTCCACTTT. Encoded protein: CASKPNLSQGNSPLHF.

This chain connects TRBV4-1 to TRBJ1-5; D not resolved. Germline CDR1 reads MGHRA; CDR2 reads YSYEKL. Trimming stripped 4 bases from V and 0 bases from J, with 10 bases between. CDR3 length equals 15 residues. Here the CDR3 DNA reads TGCGCCAGCAGCCGTCGGGAGTATAGCAATCAGCCCCAGCATTTT. Residues: CASSRREYSNQPQHF.

The chain employs TRBV25-1 and TRBJ1-4; D is perhaps TRBD1 (5 bases). The length of the CDR3 is 14 residues. In germline, CDR1 is MGHDK, CDR2 SYGVNS. Trimming took off 4 bases at V and 3 bases at J, with 9 bases between the two ends. Here the CDR3 reads CASSAGLANEKLFF. In nucleotides, the CDR3 is TGTGCCAGCAGTGCAGGGCTCGCTAATGAAAAACTGTTTTTT.

The chain uses TRBV4-1 and TRBJ2-1; D not certain. The germline V and J ends were trimmed by 3 bases and 8 bases, with 11 bases remaining between them. The germline V gene encodes CDR1 MGHRA and CDR2 YSYEKL. CDR3 size: 13 residues. The chain's CDR3 is CASSQAKGHEQFF. In DNA form, the CDR3 reads TGCGCCAGCAGCCAGGCCAAAGGCCATGAGCAGTTCTTC.

J is TRBJ2-1 and V is TRBV25-1, with D perhaps matching TRBD2 (6 bases). Germline V gene sequence: CDR1 MGHDK, CDR2 SYGVNS. The V gene lost 1 base and the J gene lost 4 bases, with 20 bases spanning the gap. The CDR3 runs to 18 residues. The DNA of the CDR3 is TGTGCCAGCAGTGAATTCCCTATGGAGGGGCTTCAGTACAATGAGCAGTTCTTC. Translation: CASSEFPMEGLQYNEQFF.

The chain is built from TRBV28 and TRBJ2-1, with TRBD1 as a possible D gene (6 bases). The germline V gene has CDR1 MDHEN and CDR2 SYDVKM. Trimming cost V 5 bases and J 9 bases, with 14 bases left between them. This CDR3 is 13 amino acids long. The CDR3 sequence is CASSTDSWGEQFF. CDR3 DNA sequence: TGTGCCAGCAGTACGGACAGTTGGGGTGAGCAGTTCTTC.

V is TRBV9 and J is TRBJ2-1, with 7 positions matching TRBD2. Germline trimming cut 2 bases from V and 5 bases from J; bases unmatched to any gene: 4. The germline V gene has CDR1 SGDLS and CDR2 YYNGEE. The CDR3 runs to 14 residues. CDR3 in amino acids: CASSVGGWNNEQFF. DNA for the CDR3: TGTGCCAGCAGCGTCGGGGGGTGGAACAATGAGCAGTTCTTC.

V usage is TRBV5-6 and J usage is TRBJ1-1; perhaps TRBD1 as D (5 bases). Trimming took 5 bases from V and 1 from J, leaving 12 bases between them. Germline V lookup: CDR1 SGHDT, CDR2 YYEEEE. This CDR3 region has 14 residues. The CDR3 DNA sequence: TGTGCCAGCAGTGTGAGCAGGGCGAACACTGAAGCTTTCTTT. It encodes CASSVSRANTEAFF.

The rearrangement uses TRBV4-3 and TRBJ1-5; D may be TRBD1 (6 bases). The germline CDR1 and CDR2 sequences are LGHNA and YSLEER. V dropped 4 bases and J dropped 3 bases, with 10 bases sitting between them. This CDR3 has 14 amino acids. CDR3 in amino acids: CASSPGQYNQPQHF. CDR3 nucleotides: TGCGCCAGCAGCCCCGGACAGTACAATCAGCCCCAGCATTTT.

This chain joins TRBV11-2 and TRBJ2-2, with 8 bases lining up with TRBD1. CDR1 is SGHAT, CDR2 FQNNGV, per germline. Trimming at V came to 4 bases and at J to 7 bases, leaving 11 bases not matched to a gene. The CDR3 spans 16 residues. The CDR3 DNA is TGTGCCAGCAGCTCAGATCGACAGGGGAAGGTCGGGGAGCTGTTTTTT. This encodes CASSSDRQGKVGELFF.

The chain couples TRBV19 to TRBJ1-1, with 8 bases aligning to TRBD1. Unmatched junction bases numbered 6, after V lost 5 bases and J lost 4 bases. Germline V gene data show CDR1 as LNHDA and CDR2 as SQIVND (reference sequence). The CDR3 runs to 14 residues. CDR3 bases: TGTGCCAGTAGTCTCACAGGGGGTCCCACTGAAGCTTTCTTT. Encoded protein: CASSLTGGPTEAFF.

This clone was recorded a few times. The chain carries TRBV30 and TRBJ1-6; D is possibly TRBD1 (5 bases). This CDR3 has 16 residues. Germline lookup yields CDR1 GTSNPN and CDR2 SVGIG (reference sequence). The V end was cut by 2 bases, the J end by 6 bases, with 17 bases between. The CDR3 DNA follows: TGTGCCTGGAGTAGCTACGGGACGGTGCTTAATTCACCCCTCCACTTT. Amino acid sequence: CAWSSYGTVLNSPLHF.

The chain links TRBV5-6 to TRBJ2-7; perhaps D is TRBD1 or TRBD2 (5 bases each). From germline, CDR1 is SGHDT and CDR2 YYEEEE. V gave up 2 bases and J gave up 3 bases, with 12 bases separating them. The CDR3 has 14 residues. This CDR3 reads CASSFGAAFYEQYF. In DNA, the CDR3 is TGTGCCAGCAGCTTCGGGGCAGCCTTCTACGAGCAGTACTTC.

The gene calls are TRBV27 and TRBJ1-1; possibly TRBD1 for D (6 bases). The ends were cut back, 3 bases at V and 3 bases at J, with 11 bases in the middle. Per the germline V gene, CDR1 is MNHEY and CDR2 is SMNVEV (reference sequence). The CDR3 covers 14 residues. The CDR3 loop reads CASSLGGRHTEAFF. The CDR3 DNA follows: TGTGCCAGCAGTTTGGGGGGGCGTCACACTGAAGCTTTCTTT.

This sequence joins TRBV7-3 and TRBJ2-7, with D hard to call. The CDR3 totals 13 residues. The germline V gene has CDR1 SGHTA and CDR2 FQGTGA. Trimming left V 2 bases short and J 4 bases short, with 9 bases between. This CDR3 is CASSLYPGYEQYF. CDR3 sequence (DNA): TGTGCCAGCAGCTTATATCCGGGTTACGAGCAGTACTTC.

The V and J genes are TRBV6-8 and TRBJ1-4; 10 nucleotides line up with TRBD1. The germline gives CDR1 MNHGY, CDR2 SAAAGT. This CDR3 is built from 14 residues. Losses at the gene ends were 5 bases for V and 7 bases for J; bases not matched to a gene: 4. The CDR3 sequence is CASSRDRGVEKLFF. CDR3 DNA: TGTGCCAGCAGTAGGGACAGGGGAGTTGAAAAACTGTTTTTT.

The V call is TRBV27, the J call TRBJ1-5, with a weak D call TRBD1 (5 bases). CDR3 length equals 14 residues. The germline V gene encodes CDR1 MNHEY and CDR2 SMNVEV (reference sequence). The V and J ends lost 6 bases and 6 bases respectively, with 15 bases between them. In DNA, the CDR3 is TGTGCCAGCAGCCAGGGTTTAGGAATTCAGCCCCAGCATTTT. Translating gives CASSQGLGIQPQHF.